Below are 27 T cell receptor beta chains sequenced from a single sample in a study of blood T cells in healthy people across ages. A second PCR of roughly 7 to 11 cycles used a sample-barcoded 5' primer and a J-beta primer mix. TCRdb called the 5' RACE reads again in MiXCR, with one record for every CDR3 protein. There are 910,000 or so distinct CDR3 sequences in the sample; roughly half occur only once, and about a fifth lies in the top ten. Sequencing was performed on blood. These receptors were taken from a woman aged 60-70 years in good health.

This clonotype has just one count. V and J are TRBV10-3 and TRBJ2-7; TRBD2 might be the D (5 bases). CDR3 length: 14 residues. The V gene's germline CDR1 is ENHRY and CDR2 SYGVKD. Trimming removed 3 bases at V and 3 bases at J, with 12 bases between. The CDR3 region is CAISDWTGYYEQYF. The CDR3, as DNA: TGTGCCATCAGTGACTGGACGGGGTACTACGAGCAGTACTTC.

The V call is TRBV20-1, the J call TRBJ2-5, with TRBD1 matching 8 bases. Germline CDR1 reads DFQATT; CDR2 reads SNEGSKA (reference sequence). This CDR3 has 14 amino acids. The V segment lost 5 bases and the J segment 5 bases; nucleotides outside the gene matches: 10. The chain's CDR3 is CSALRGQVGETQYF. The CDR3 nucleotides are TGCAGTGCTTTAAGGGGACAGGTGGGGGAGACCCAGTACTTC.

V is TRBV20-1 and J is TRBJ2-7; tentatively, D is TRBD1 (6 bases). The CDR3 has 15 residues. Trimming shortened V by 6 bases and J by 3 bases, and 21 bases separated the two germline ends. Germline V gene lookup returns CDR1 DFQATT and CDR2 SNEGSKA (reference sequence). The CDR3 loop is CSARLPGQPNYEQYF. The CDR3 region has the DNA TGCAGTGCCAGACTTCCGGGACAACCTAACTACGAGCAGTACTTC.

J is TRBJ1-2 and V is TRBV6-2 or TRBV6-3, with a tentative D call TRBD1 (6 bases). V lost 11 bases, J lost 6 bases, and 22 bases lay in between. The CDR3 runs 14 residues. Germline-derived CDR1 and CDR2 are MNHEY and SVGEGT. The CDR3 DNA sequence: TGTGCCGGCGGCAAACCAGGGGTGGGAGATGGCTACACCTTC. Its translation is CAGGKPGVGDGYTF.

The rearrangement uses TRBV2 and TRBJ2-2, with D possibly TRBD1 on 6 matching bases. CDR1 and CDR2 from the germline V gene are SNHLY and FYNNEI. The V end was cut by 5 bases, the J end by 3 bases, with 10 bases between. CDR3 length: 14 residues. The CDR3 DNA is TGTGCCAGCAGTAGCCAGGGGTACACCGGGGAGCTGTTTTTT. This encodes CASSSQGYTGELFF.

V usage is TRBV7-2 and J usage is TRBJ2-3, with 7 bases matching TRBD1. The CDR3 has 18 amino acids. The germline CDR1 and CDR2 sequences are SGHTA and FQGNSA. Trimming removed 1 base from V and 0 bases from J; junction bases left unmatched: 10. CDR3 bases: TGTGCCAGCAGCTTAGTTCGGGTCTCGGGACAGAGCACAGATACGCAGTATTTT. This encodes CASSLVRVSGQSTDTQYF. Filled out from reference TRBV7-2 and TRBJ2-3, the complete variable domain reads GAGVSQSPSNKVTEKGKDVELRCDPISGHTALYWYRQSLGQGLEFLIYFQGNSAPDKSGLPSDRFSAERTGGSVSTLTIQRTQQEDSAVYLCASSLVRVSGQSTDTQYFGPGTRLTVL.

The genes are TRBV3-1 and TRBJ2-6; D remains unclear. V was trimmed by 0 bases and J by 0 bases, leaving 3 bases between them. The CDR3 runs 15 residues. CDR1 LGHDT and CDR2 YNNKEL come from the germline V gene (reference sequence). The CDR3 is CASSQDYSGANVLTF. In DNA form, the CDR3 reads TGTGCCAGCAGCCAAGACTACTCTGGGGCCAACGTCCTGACTTTC.

This clonotype has a handful of counts. V is TRBV27 and J is TRBJ2-5; 8 nucleotides align to TRBD1. The trim removed 4 bases at V and 2 bases at J, leaving 9 bases unmatched. The germline V gene encodes CDR1 MNHEY and CDR2 SMNVEV (reference sequence). CDR3 size: 16 residues. The CDR3 region is CASSWTGTGFQETQYF. CDR3 nucleotides: TGTGCCAGCAGTTGGACCGGGACAGGCTTTCAAGAGACCCAGTACTTC.

Worth noting for this clonotype: A much more abundant neighbour one base away suggests this may be a read error. J is TRBJ1-2 and V is TRBV27; the D gene is possibly TRBD1 (6 bases). Trimming shortened V by 6 bases and J by 8 bases, and 10 bases separated the two germline ends. This CDR3 spans 11 amino acids. The germline CDR1 and CDR2 sequences are MNHEY and SMNVEV (reference sequence). In DNA, the CDR3 is TGTGCCAGCAGGCACAGGGACGGCTACACCTTC. It specifies CASRHRDGYTF.

The rearrangement links TRBV28 to TRBJ2-4; 7 positions match TRBD2. Per germline, CDR1 MDHEN and CDR2 SYDVKM. The CDR3 consists of 15 residues. Trimming removed 3 bases from V and 8 bases from J; junction bases left unmatched: 10. The DNA for the CDR3 is TGTGCCAGCAGTTTTTCGGGTGGGAGGGCGGACATTCAGTACTTC. Translating it yields CASSFSGGRADIQYF.

As to this clonotype: Germline and junction disagree at one end, which may indicate a read error. The chain carries TRBV6-2 or TRBV6-3 and TRBJ2-1; 9 positions agree with TRBD2. Looked up from germline, CDR1 is MNHEY and CDR2 is SVGEGT. The CDR3 has 15 residues. The CDR3 loop reads CACSRAGGSYNEQFF. The CDR3 DNA reads as TGCGCCTGCAGCCGAGCGGGAGGATCCTACAATGAGCAGTTCTTC.

The chain is built from TRBV6-6 and TRBJ2-3; 8 nucleotides line up with TRBD2. The junction had 5 bases not matched to a gene; V was cut back by 2 bases and J by 1 base. The germline CDR1 and CDR2 sequences are MNHNY and SVGAGI (reference sequence). This CDR3 has 16 residues. CDR3 coding DNA: TGTGCCAGCAGTTACGACGGGGGGGGAGGCACAGATACGCAGTATTTT. This gives the protein CASSYDGGGGTDTQYF.

A word on this clonotype: Since a much larger clone is just one base distant, this may be a read error. This chain connects TRBV4-1 to TRBJ2-7; D remains ambiguous. The J call is uncertain, as TRBJ2-5 better fits the DNA end. Germline CDR1 reads MGHRA; CDR2 reads YSYEKL. The CDR3 is 18 residues long. The CDR3 DNA follows: TGCGCCAGCAGCCAAGATCTTGACGGGCGTGGCGTTCAAAAGACCCAGTACTTC. It translates to CASSQDLDGRGVQKTQYF.

In this sample, this clonotype turned up a few times. The chain couples TRBV2 to TRBJ2-7; tentatively, D is TRBD2 (5 bases). Trimming pared 9 bases from V and 2 bases from J, leaving 11 bases between. Germline lookup yields CDR1 SNHLY and CDR2 FYNNEI. The CDR3 extends over 12 amino acids. CDR3 sequence (DNA): TGTGCCAGTAGAGGAGCGGCCTACGAGCAGTACTTC. This encodes CASRGAAYEQYF.

This clonotype was seen only once. Its ends do not fully match the called genes, so a read error is possible. The chain couples TRBV15 to TRBJ2-3; D gene ambiguous. This CDR3 contains 16 residues. Germline V gene data show CDR1 as LNHNV and CDR2 as YYDKDF (reference sequence). The DNA for the CDR3 is TGTGTCACCAGCAGAGGTAGGATGCCGGGCACAGATACGCAGTATTTT. This sequence encodes CVTSRGRMPGTDTQYF.

This clonotype was seen a few times. The chain carries TRBV5-1 and TRBJ1-6; D not resolved. There are 14 residues in the CDR3. Germline V gene data show CDR1 as SGHRS and CDR2 as YFSETQ. With 3 bases removed from V and 8 bases from J, the gap between germline ends came to 12 bases. In nucleotides, the CDR3 is TGCGCCAGCAGCTCTTACGGTGGGGATTCACCCCTCCACTTT. Amino acids: CASSSYGGDSPLHF. The complete variable domain, with remaining parts taken from reference TRBV5-1 and TRBJ1-6, reads KAGVTQTPRYLIKTRGQQVTLSCSPISGHRSVSWYQQTPGQGLQFLFEYFSETQRNKGNFPGRFSGRQFSNSRSEMNVSTLELGDSALYLCASSSYGGDSPLHFGNGTRLTVT.

J is TRBJ2-1 and V is TRBV6-1; weak D call: TRBD1 (6 bases). The CDR3 has 15 residues. Germline CDR1 is MNHNS and CDR2 is SASEGT. V gave up 3 bases and J gave up 5 bases, with 14 bases separating them. CDR3 coding DNA: TGTGCCAGCAGTGAGGTTGGGCAGGGGAACAATGAGCAGTTCTTC. It translates to CASSEVGQGNNEQFF.

This clonotype was recorded a few times. V usage is TRBV29-1 and J usage is TRBJ2-5; D may be TRBD2 (6 bases). From germline, CDR1 is SQVTM and CDR2 ANQGSEA. The CDR3 contains 17 residues. V was trimmed by 1 base and J by 3 bases, leaving 21 bases between them. The CDR3 bases are TGCAGCGTTGAAGGGGCTAAGCGGGCCGCCCAAAAAGAGACCCAGTACTTC. Its translation is CSVEGAKRAAQKETQYF. Together with reference TRBV29-1 and TRBJ2-5, the CDR3 gives the full variable domain: SAVISQKPSRDICQRGTSLTIQCQVDSQVTMMFWYRQQPGQSLTLIATANQGSEATYESGFVIDKFPISRPNLTFSTLTVSNMSPEDSSIYLCSVEGAKRAAQKETQYFGPGTRLLVL.

The V and J genes are TRBV30 and TRBJ2-1; 13 nucleotides line up with TRBD2. The CDR3 runs 17 residues. Per germline, CDR1 GTSNPN and CDR2 SVGIG (reference sequence). The junction had 14 bases not matched to a gene; V was cut back by 6 bases and J by 6 bases. The CDR3 region is CACVGGPGTSGTNEQFF. The DNA for the CDR3 is TGTGCCTGTGTCGGCGGGCCCGGGACTAGCGGGACCAATGAGCAGTTCTTC.

The chain combines TRBV12-3 or TRBV12-4 with TRBJ2-3; 9 nucleotides line up with TRBD1. The CDR3 runs to 14 residues. After removal of 6 bases from V and 5 bases from J, the junction contained 6 bases not matched to a gene. Written as DNA, the CDR3 is TGTGCCAGCAGCCGACAGGGGGTGGTAGATACGCAGTATTTT. It specifies CASSRQGVVDTQYF.

This clonotype occurred once. The chain joins TRBV7-3 to TRBJ2-1; TRBD1 is a possible D gene (5 bases). The germline CDR1 and CDR2 sequences are SGHTA and FQGTGA. V was cut by 3 bases and J by 8 bases, with 17 bases left in between. CDR3 length: 15 amino acids. The CDR3 nucleotides are TGTGCCAGCAGCTTCGTGGGGCCCTCAGAGGATGAGCAGTTCTTC. The encoded protein is CASSFVGPSEDEQFF.

This clonotype appeared once. The gene calls are TRBV14 and TRBJ2-1; no definite D call. Trimming took off 1 base at V and 4 bases at J, with 11 bases between the two ends. From germline, CDR1 is SGHDN and CDR2 FVKESK. This CDR3 is built from 15 residues. CDR3 sequence reads: CASSQGHSPYNEQFF. DNA for the CDR3: TGTGCCAGCAGCCAAGGACACAGTCCTTACAATGAGCAGTTCTTC.

V gene TRBV30 combines with J gene TRBJ2-1; D call uncertain. V was shortened by 2 bases and J by 6 bases, with 11 bases between the two germline ends. The CDR3 loop spans 13 amino acids. The germline V gene encodes CDR1 GTSNPN and CDR2 SVGIG (reference sequence). The CDR3 here is CAWSRDRINEQFF. The CDR3 DNA is TGTGCCTGGAGTCGAGACCGCATCAATGAGCAGTTCTTC.

This clonotype was found a few times. This rearrangement joins TRBV6-2 or TRBV6-3 to TRBJ2-1; 8 positions match TRBD2. Germline assignment: CDR1 MNHEY and CDR2 SVGEGT. The junction had 7 bases not matched to a gene; V was cut back by 5 bases and J by 4 bases. The CDR3 has 15 residues. The CDR3 reads CASSVSGNSYNEQFF. The DNA for the CDR3 is TGTGCCAGCAGTGTTAGCGGGAATTCGTACAATGAGCAGTTCTTC.

This clonotype has only one observation. The V gene is TRBV20-1, the J gene TRBJ1-1, with a possible D match to TRBD1 (6 bases). The CDR3 consists of 13 residues. Trimming shortened V by 5 bases and J by 2 bases, and 12 bases separated the two germline ends. The germline gives CDR1 DFQATT, CDR2 SNEGSKA (reference sequence). CDR3 DNA sequence: TGCAGTGCTCCAGGACAGAGAAACACTGAAGCTTTCTTT. Translating gives CSAPGQRNTEAFF.

CDR3 bases: TGTGCCAGCAGCGGAGACAGGGTAGGAGGCTACACCTTC. It translates to CASSGDRVGGYTF. The chain couples TRBV7-2 to TRBJ1-2; 7 bases map to TRBD1. Germline CDR1 and CDR2: SGHTA and FQGNSA. This CDR3 spans 13 amino acids. J gave up 8 bases and V 5 bases, and 8 bases lay outside the gene matches.

This clonotype was detected only once. CDR3 coding DNA: TGCAGTGCTATTTCGAGTGGAGGCTCCTACGAGCAGTACTTC. It specifies CSAISSGGSYEQYF. The chain combines TRBV20-1 with TRBJ2-7, with D maybe TRBD2 (5 bases). Germline V gene data show CDR1 as DFQATT and CDR2 as SNEGSKA (reference sequence). The CDR3 has 14 amino acids. Trimming cost V 4 bases and J 0 bases, with 13 bases left between them.